Shown below are 25 T cell receptor beta chains from a single sample sequenced in a study of T cell responses to AZD1222 COVID-19 vaccine. The protocol was immunoSEQ multiplex PCR, while the TCRdb copy is restricted to in-frame clones and leaves out a portion. The table includes almost 65,000 clones, 84% detected once. The sequencing here drew on peripheral blood, taken on day 0 of AZD1222 vaccination. Every receptor here comes from an adult in good health.

The chain employs TRBV7-2 and TRBJ2-1; TRBD2 matches 15 bases. Germline V lookup: CDR1 SGHTA, CDR2 FQGNSA. The CDR3 is made up of 15 amino acids. Trimming cost V 5 bases and J 9 bases; bases outside gene matches: 5. CDR3 loop: CASSPQGLAGGEQFF. The DNA of the CDR3 is TGTGCCAGCAGCCCCCAGGGACTAGCGGGGGGTGAGCAGTTCTTC.

The CDR3 sequence: CASTLPGGSYYGYTF. The CDR3 DNA reads TGTGCCAGCACACTCCCCGGAGGCTCCTACTATGGCTACACCTTC. The rearrangement uses TRBV5-4 and TRBJ1-2; no definite D call. CDR1 SGHNT and CDR2 YYREEE come from the germline V gene (reference sequence). V dropped 6 bases and J dropped 3 bases, with 18 bases sitting between them. This CDR3 spans 15 amino acids.

V and J are TRBV5-8 and TRBJ1-1; TRBD1 matches 8 bases. Trimming removed 4 bases from V and 5 bases from J; junction bases left unmatched: 7. The length of the CDR3 is 14 residues. The germline gives CDR1 SGHTS, CDR2 YDEGEE. The CDR3 here is CASSRTGPATEAFF. The CDR3 DNA sequence: TGTGCCAGCAGCAGGACAGGGCCGGCGACTGAAGCTTTCTTT.

The genes are TRBV4-2 and TRBJ1-3; the match to TRBD1 covers 7 bases. Germline V gives CDR1 LGHNA, CDR2 YNFKEQ. The CDR3 spans 17 residues. Trimming cost V 0 bases and J 0 bases; bases outside gene matches: 5. CDR3 region: CASSQEPGGFSGNTIYF. The CDR3, as DNA: TGTGCCAGCAGCCAAGAACCAGGGGGGTTCTCTGGAAACACCATATATTTT.

The chain carries TRBV4-2 and TRBJ2-2, with D unresolved. V was clipped by 3 bases and J by 7 bases, with 15 bases between them. Per the germline V gene, CDR1 is LGHNA and CDR2 is YNFKEQ. The CDR3 is made up of 15 amino acids. CDR3 sequence: CASSHDSNGVGELFF. CDR3 nucleotide sequence: TGTGCCAGCAGCCATGACTCCAATGGGGTCGGGGAGCTGTTTTTT.

This chain uses TRBV30 with TRBJ2-5; the D is unclear. Germline CDR1 reads GTSNPN; CDR2 reads SVGIG (reference sequence). V was shortened by 3 bases and J by 4 bases, with 9 bases between the two germline ends. The CDR3 consists of 12 residues. The CDR3, as DNA: TGTGCCTGGAGCCTAAGAGGAGAGACCCAGTACTTC. Its protein product is CAWSLRGETQYF.

The rearrangement uses TRBV6-5 and TRBJ2-7; possibly TRBD1 or TRBD2 for D (5 bases each). CDR3 length: 14 residues. Trimming pared 6 bases from V and 3 bases from J, leaving 15 bases between. CDR1 is MNHEY, CDR2 SVGAGI, per germline. The CDR3, as DNA: TGTGCCAGCAGCTCGTGGGGACCTGGCTACGAGCAGTACTTC. Its protein is CASSSWGPGYEQYF.

V usage is TRBV5-5 and J usage is TRBJ1-4; 7 bases map to TRBD1. The CDR3 runs to 13 residues. From germline, CDR1 is SGHKS and CDR2 YYEKEE (reference sequence). The V segment lost 4 bases and the J segment 4 bases; nucleotides outside the gene matches: 1. The CDR3 DNA reads as TGTGCCAGCAGCGGGACAGATAATGAAAAACTGTTTTTT. Its translation is CASSGTDNEKLFF.

V gene TRBV3-1 (or the pseudogene TRBV3-2) combines with J gene TRBJ1-6; D unclear. Trimming shortened V by 3 bases and J by 8 bases, and 5 bases separated the two germline ends. Per the germline V gene, CDR1 is LGHDT and CDR2 is YNNKEL (reference sequence). This CDR3 comprises 12 residues. The CDR3 protein is CASSHSDSPLHF. In DNA, the CDR3 is TGTGCCAGCAGCCATAGCGATTCACCCCTCCACTTT.

The rearrangement joins TRBV7-2 to TRBJ2-3; TRBD2 agrees at 8 bases. CDR1 and CDR2 (germline): SGHTA, FQGNSA. V was pared by 8 bases and J by 8 bases, with 6 bases of the junction left unmatched. The CDR3 extends over 12 amino acids. As DNA, the CDR3 is TGTGCCAGCGGTAGCGGGGCGGCTACGCAGTATTTT. The encoded protein is CASGSGAATQYF. The full variable domain, rest sourced from reference TRBV7-2 and TRBJ2-3, is GAGVSQSPSNKVTEKGKDVELRCDPISGHTALYWYRQSLGQGLEFLIYFQGNSAPDKSGLPSDRFSAERTGGSVSTLTIQRTQQEDSAVYLCASGSGAATQYFGPGTRLTVL.

V usage is TRBV2 and J usage is TRBJ1-6; D is undetermined. CDR1 and CDR2 from the germline V gene are SNHLY and FYNNEI. The CDR3 spans 12 residues. V lost 7 bases, J lost 5 bases, and 6 bases lay in between. The CDR3, as DNA: TGTGCCAGCACGCTGGATAATTCACCCCTCCACTTT. Amino acids: CASTLDNSPLHF.

The chain is built from TRBV5-4 and TRBJ1-2; possibly TRBD1 for D (5 bases). V was cut by 4 bases and J by 2 bases, with 12 bases left in between. Germline values: CDR1 SGHNT, CDR2 YYREEE (reference sequence). This CDR3 comprises 14 residues. As DNA, the CDR3 is TGTGCCAGCAGCCCGTACCGGGGGAACTATGGCTACACCTTC. It translates to CASSPYRGNYGYTF.

The genes are TRBV30 and TRBJ2-7; TRBD1 agrees at 8 bases. The CDR3 is made up of 11 amino acids. V lost 4 bases and J lost 12; bases outside the gene matches: 8. Germline CDR1 and CDR2: GTSNPN and SVGIG (reference sequence). The CDR3 DNA follows: TGTGCCTGGACCACAGGGGGAGTTCTGTACTTC. Translation gives CAWTTGGVLYF.

The chain is built from TRBV6-5 and TRBJ2-7; D ambiguous. Per germline, CDR1 MNHEY and CDR2 SVGAGI. Trimming left V 5 bases short and J 0 bases short, with 14 bases between. The CDR3 runs 15 residues. In DNA form, the CDR3 reads TGTGCCAGCAGTACCCGCCCCCTGAGCTCCTACGAGCAGTACTTC. Translated: CASSTRPLSSYEQYF.

V usage is TRBV9 and J usage is TRBJ1-3; 8 bases are shared with TRBD1. Germline CDR1 and CDR2: SGDLS and YYNGEE. V was clipped by 1 base and J by 0 bases; unmatched bases: 6. The CDR3 has 17 amino acids. The CDR3 loop is CASSVSPQGASGNTIYF. The CDR3 DNA follows: TGTGCCAGCAGCGTATCCCCCCAGGGGGCCTCTGGAAACACCATATATTTT.

This chain connects TRBV2 to TRBJ2-2, with 10 bases identical to TRBD1. Germline V gene sequence: CDR1 SNHLY, CDR2 FYNNEI. J was trimmed by 7 bases and V by 6 bases; bases with no gene match: 8. The CDR3 is made up of 15 amino acids. CDR3 in DNA: TGTGCCAGCAGACCCAGACAGGGGGCGGTCGGGGAGCTGTTTTTT. Its translation is CASRPRQGAVGELFF.

In its sample, this clone was seen once. The chain links TRBV7-2 to TRBJ2-3; no definite D call. Trimming left V 4 bases short and J 4 bases short, with 9 bases between. CDR1 is SGHTA and CDR2 is FQGNSA in the germline V gene. The CDR3 totals 13 residues. The CDR3 DNA is TGTGCCAGCAGCTCCCCCCTCTCAGATACGCAGTATTTT. Its translation is CASSSPLSDTQYF. The full variable domain, its missing parts supplied by reference TRBV7-2 and TRBJ2-3, is GAGVSQSPSNKVTEKGKDVELRCDPISGHTALYWYRQSLGQGLEFLIYFQGNSAPDKSGLPSDRFSAERTGGSVSTLTIQRTQQEDSAVYLCASSSPLSDTQYFGPGTRLTVL.

The chain joins TRBV20-1 to TRBJ2-7; maybe TRBD2 (6 bases). V was pared by 3 bases and J by 0 bases, with 12 bases between. Germline CDR1 reads DFQATT; CDR2 reads SNEGSKA (reference sequence). The CDR3 consists of 14 residues. The CDR3 nucleotides read TGCAGTGCTAGTAGCCAGGACTACTCCTACGAGCAGTACTTC. This translates into CSASSQDYSYEQYF.

This sequence joins TRBV2 and TRBJ1-5; the match to TRBD1 covers 10 bases. Trimming took 6 bases from V and 3 from J; bases not matched to a gene: 8. CDR1 and CDR2 (germline): SNHLY, FYNNEI. The CDR3 loop spans 16 amino acids. The CDR3 spells CASRKGTGATNQPQHF. CDR3 nucleotide sequence: TGTGCCAGCAGGAAGGGGACAGGGGCCACCAATCAGCCCCAGCATTTT.

The J gene is TRBJ2-7, the V gene TRBV5-1; 9 bases fit TRBD1. Germline CDR1 reads SGHRS; CDR2 reads YFSETQ. The CDR3 is 15 residues long. Germline trimming cut 4 bases from V and 3 bases from J; bases unmatched to any gene: 8. CDR3 region: CASSQTGTGLYEQYF. CDR3 bases: TGCGCCAGCAGCCAAACCGGGACAGGGCTCTACGAGCAGTACTTC.

This sequence joins TRBV6-1 and TRBJ1-3, with no clear D. The CDR3 runs to 17 residues. Per the germline V gene, CDR1 is MNHNS and CDR2 is SASEGT. V lost 4 bases and J 0 bases, leaving 16 bases between the germline ends. In nucleotides, the CDR3 is TGTGCCAGCAGTGTTAATCCAGCTAGAACCTCTGGAAACACCATATATTTT. Translating gives CASSVNPARTSGNTIYF.

This chain links TRBV5-4 with TRBJ2-3, with D perhaps assigned TRBD1 or TRBD2 (5 bases each). The CDR3 contains 16 residues. Germline V CDR1 and CDR2: SGHNT, YYREEE (reference sequence). V dropped 6 bases and J dropped 4 bases, with 21 bases sitting between them. CDR3 DNA sequence: TGTGCCAGCACTTCTGAGGGGTACTCACTGTCAGATACGCAGTATTTT. Its protein is CASTSEGYSLSDTQYF.

This CDR3 reads CASSSLRGQGDYGYTF. CDR3 coding DNA: TGTGCCAGCAGTTCCCTTAGAGGGCAGGGGGACTATGGCTACACCTTC. The V call is TRBV6-5, the J call TRBJ1-2; 7 bases are shared with TRBD1. Germline CDR1 and CDR2: MNHEY and SVGAGI. V shed 4 bases, J shed 3 bases, and the junction held 11 bases outside the gene matches. The CDR3 extends over 16 amino acids.

The gene calls are TRBV2 and TRBJ1-2; D is perhaps TRBD1 (6 bases). Germline CDR1 and CDR2: SNHLY and FYNNEI. The CDR3 has 13 amino acids. V lost 6 bases and J 7 bases, leaving 15 bases between the germline ends. The DNA for the CDR3 is TGTGCCAGCAGAAGACAGGAGGTGGGTGGCTACACCTTC. This sequence encodes CASRRQEVGGYTF.

The chain carries TRBV5-6 and TRBJ1-2; D not certain. The CDR3 is made up of 13 amino acids. Trimming pared 3 bases from V and 4 bases from J, leaving 10 bases between. The V gene's germline CDR1 is SGHDT and CDR2 YYEEEE. The CDR3 nucleotides read TGTGCCAGCAGCTCCGGACGGTTCTATGGCTACACCTTC. Translating gives CASSSGRFYGYTF.